This T cell receptor beta chain is from a study of blood T cell repertoires in COVID-19. For the study at large: PBMCs, B-cell-depleted T cells, or T cells were the source of the cDNA or gDNA that made up the material.

Germline CDR1 and CDR2: SNHLY and FYNNEI. This CDR3 spans 15 amino acids. Losses at the gene ends were 3 bases for V and 5 bases for J; bases not matched to a gene: 5. Authors' processing steps: Reference gene primer amplification in the assay estimated nucleated cell counts. The assay was immunoSEQ multiplex PCR, and TCRdb's table has in-frame clones only and misses some. D and trimming were read from the DNA, whereas the V and J calls and clone size are those reported in that table. Counted here are about 68,000 clones, around three quarters occurring once; the ten biggest clones make up around 23%.

The clonotype comes from a human donor in a cohort sampled during active COVID-19. This sequence joins TRBV2 and TRBJ2-1, with 9 bases matching TRBD2. Specimen: peripheral blood. The CDR3 here is CASSDRRGGNNEQFF. CDR3 bases: TGTGCCAGCAGTGATAGGCGGGGGGGAAACAATGAGCAGTTCTTC.